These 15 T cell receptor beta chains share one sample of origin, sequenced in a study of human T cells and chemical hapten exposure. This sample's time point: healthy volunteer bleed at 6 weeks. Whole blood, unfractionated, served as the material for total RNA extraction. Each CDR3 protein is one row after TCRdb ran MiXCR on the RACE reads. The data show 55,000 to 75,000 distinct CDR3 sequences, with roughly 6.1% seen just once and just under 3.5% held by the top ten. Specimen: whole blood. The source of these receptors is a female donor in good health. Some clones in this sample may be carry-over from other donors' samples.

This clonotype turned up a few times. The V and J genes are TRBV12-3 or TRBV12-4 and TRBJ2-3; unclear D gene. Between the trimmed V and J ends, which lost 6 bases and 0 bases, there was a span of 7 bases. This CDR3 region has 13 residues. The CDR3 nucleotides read TGTGCCAGCAGCCACTACAGCACAGATACGCAGTATTTT. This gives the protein CASSHYSTDTQYF.

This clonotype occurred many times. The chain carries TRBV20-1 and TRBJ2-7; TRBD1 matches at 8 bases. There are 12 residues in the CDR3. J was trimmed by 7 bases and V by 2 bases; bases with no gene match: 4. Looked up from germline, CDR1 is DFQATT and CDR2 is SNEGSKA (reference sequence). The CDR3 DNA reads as TGCAGTGCTAGACAGGGGGCTTATGAGCAGTACTTC. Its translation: CSARQGAYEQYF.

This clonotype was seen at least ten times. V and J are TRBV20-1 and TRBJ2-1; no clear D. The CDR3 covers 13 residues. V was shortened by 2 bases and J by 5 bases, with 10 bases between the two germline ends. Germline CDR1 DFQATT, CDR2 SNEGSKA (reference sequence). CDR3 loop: CSARKSGHNEQFF. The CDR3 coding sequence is TGCAGTGCTAGAAAATCTGGCCACAATGAGCAGTTCTTC.

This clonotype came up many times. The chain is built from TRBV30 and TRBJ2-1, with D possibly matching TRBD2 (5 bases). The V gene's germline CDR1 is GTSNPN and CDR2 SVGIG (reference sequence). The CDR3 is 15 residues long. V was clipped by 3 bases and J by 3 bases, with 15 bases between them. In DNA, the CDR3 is TGTGCCTGGAGCCCTCTTGGACGGGACTACAATGAGCAGTTCTTC. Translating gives CAWSPLGRDYNEQFF.

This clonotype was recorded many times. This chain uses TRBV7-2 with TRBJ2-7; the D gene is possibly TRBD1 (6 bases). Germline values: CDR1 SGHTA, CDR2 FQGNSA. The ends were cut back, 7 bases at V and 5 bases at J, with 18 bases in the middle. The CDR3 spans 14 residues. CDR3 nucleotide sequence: TGTGCCAGCACGGAGACAGGCCAGAAGGACGAGCAGTACTTC. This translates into CASTETGQKDEQYF.

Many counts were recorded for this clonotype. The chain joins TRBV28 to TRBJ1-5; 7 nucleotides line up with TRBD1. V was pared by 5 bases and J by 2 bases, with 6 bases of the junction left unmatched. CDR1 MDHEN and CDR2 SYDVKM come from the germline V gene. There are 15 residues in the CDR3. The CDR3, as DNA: TGTGCCAGCAGTCAGGGGGGGTTAGGCAATCAGCCCCAGCATTTT. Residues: CASSQGGLGNQPQHF.

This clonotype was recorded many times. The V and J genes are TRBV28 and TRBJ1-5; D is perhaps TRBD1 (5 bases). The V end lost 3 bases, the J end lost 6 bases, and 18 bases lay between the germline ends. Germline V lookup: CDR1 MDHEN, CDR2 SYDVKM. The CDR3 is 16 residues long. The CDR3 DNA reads TGTGCCAGCAGTTTCGACCGCGCGCAGGGTGCTCAGCCCCAGCATTTT. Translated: CASSFDRAQGAQPQHF.

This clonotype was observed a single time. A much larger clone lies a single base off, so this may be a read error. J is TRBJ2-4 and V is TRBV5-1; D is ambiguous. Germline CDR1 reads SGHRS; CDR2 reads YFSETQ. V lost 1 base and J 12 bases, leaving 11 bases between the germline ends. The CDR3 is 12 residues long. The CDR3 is CASSLSLGTQYF. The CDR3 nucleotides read TGCGCCAGCAGCTTGTCACTCGGCACTCAGTACTTC.

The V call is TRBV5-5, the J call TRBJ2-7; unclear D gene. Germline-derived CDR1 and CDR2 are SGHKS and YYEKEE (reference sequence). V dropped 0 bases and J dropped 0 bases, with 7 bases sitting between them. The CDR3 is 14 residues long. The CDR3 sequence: CASSLVRSSYEQYF. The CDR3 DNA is TGTGCCAGCAGCTTGGTGCGGAGCTCCTACGAGCAGTACTTC.

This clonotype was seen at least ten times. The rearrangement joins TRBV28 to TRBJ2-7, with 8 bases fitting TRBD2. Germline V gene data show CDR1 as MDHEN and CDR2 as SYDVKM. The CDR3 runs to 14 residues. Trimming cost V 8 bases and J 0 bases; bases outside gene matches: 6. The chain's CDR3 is CASRTSGNSYEQYF. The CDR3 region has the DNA TGTGCCAGCCGAACTAGCGGAAACTCCTACGAGCAGTACTTC.

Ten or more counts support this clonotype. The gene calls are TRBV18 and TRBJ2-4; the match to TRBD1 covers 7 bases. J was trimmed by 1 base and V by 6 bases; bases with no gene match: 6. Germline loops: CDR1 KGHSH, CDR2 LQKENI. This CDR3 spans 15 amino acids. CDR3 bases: TGTGCCAGCTCGGTAACAGGGGTTGCCAAAAACATTCAGTACTTC. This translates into CASSVTGVAKNIQYF.

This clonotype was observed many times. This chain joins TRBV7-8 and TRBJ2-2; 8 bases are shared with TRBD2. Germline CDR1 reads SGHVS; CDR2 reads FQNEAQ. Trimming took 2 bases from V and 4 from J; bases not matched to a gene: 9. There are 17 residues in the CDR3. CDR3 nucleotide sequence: TGTGCCAGCAGCTTATCGCTTTTCGCGGGGGGCACCGGGGAGCTGTTTTTT. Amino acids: CASSLSLFAGGTGELFF.

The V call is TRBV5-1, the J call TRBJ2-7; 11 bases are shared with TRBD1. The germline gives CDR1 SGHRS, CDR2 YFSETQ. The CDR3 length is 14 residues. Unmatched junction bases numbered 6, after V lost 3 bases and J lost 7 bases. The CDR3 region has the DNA TGCGCCAGCAGCTCGGGACAGGGGGGGGAAGAGCAGTACTTC. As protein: CASSSGQGGEEQYF.

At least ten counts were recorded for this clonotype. The CDR3 sequence: CSAREVLAGGTDTQYF. The DNA of the CDR3 is TGCAGTGCTAGAGAGGTATTAGCGGGAGGCACAGATACGCAGTATTTT. V is TRBV20-1 and J is TRBJ2-3; 9 bases agree with TRBD2. The J segment lost 1 base and the V segment lost 0 bases, leaving 5 bases of the junction unmatched. The CDR3 extends over 16 amino acids. Germline loops: CDR1 DFQATT, CDR2 SNEGSKA (reference sequence).

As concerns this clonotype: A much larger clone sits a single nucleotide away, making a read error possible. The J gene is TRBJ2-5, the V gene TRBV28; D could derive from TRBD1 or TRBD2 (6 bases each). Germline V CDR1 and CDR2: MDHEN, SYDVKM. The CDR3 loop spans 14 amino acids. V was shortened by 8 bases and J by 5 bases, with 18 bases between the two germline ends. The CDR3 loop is CASLEGGPGETQYF. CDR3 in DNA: TGTGCCAGCTTGGAGGGGGGCCCCGGTGAGACCCAGTACTTC.